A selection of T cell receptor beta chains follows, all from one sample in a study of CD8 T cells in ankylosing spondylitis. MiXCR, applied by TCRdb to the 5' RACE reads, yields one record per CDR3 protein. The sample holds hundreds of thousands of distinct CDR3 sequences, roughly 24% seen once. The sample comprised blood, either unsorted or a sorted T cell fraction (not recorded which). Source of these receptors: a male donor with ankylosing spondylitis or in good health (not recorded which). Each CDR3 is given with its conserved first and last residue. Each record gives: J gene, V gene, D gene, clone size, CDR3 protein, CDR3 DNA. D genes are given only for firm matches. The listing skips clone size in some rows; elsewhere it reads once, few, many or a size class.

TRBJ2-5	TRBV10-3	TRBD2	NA	CAISGTSSETQYF	TGTGCCATCAGCGGGACTAGCTCCGAGACCCAGTACTTC
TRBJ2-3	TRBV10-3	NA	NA	CAISDLILGTDTQYF	TGTGCCATCAGTGATTTGATACTAGGGACGGATACGCAGTATTTT
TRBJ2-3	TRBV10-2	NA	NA	CASRIDRGVRTDTQYF	TGCGCCAGCAGGATCGATCGTGGGGTGAGAACAGATACGCAGTATTTT
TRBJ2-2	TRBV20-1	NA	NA	CSAREEAGELFF	TGCAGTGCTAGGGAGGAGGCCGGGGAGCTGTTTTTT
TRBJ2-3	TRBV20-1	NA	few	CSASYQIPRDTQYF	TGCAGTGCTTCCTATCAGATTCCACGGGATACGCAGTATTTT
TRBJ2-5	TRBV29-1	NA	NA	CSVSRTAETQYF	TGCAGCGTTTCCAGGACGGCGGAGACCCAGTACTTC
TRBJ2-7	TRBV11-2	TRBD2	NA	CASSLGTSGRRLGYEQYF	TGTGCCAGCAGCTTGGGGACTAGCGGGAGAAGGCTAGGCTACGAGCAGTACTTC
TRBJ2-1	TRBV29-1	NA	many	CSVDGGHNEQFF	TGCAGCGTTGACGGTGGGCACAATGAGCAGTTCTTC
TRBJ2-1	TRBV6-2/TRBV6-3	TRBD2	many	CASTLAGAGRNEQFF	TGTGCCAGCACTCTAGCGGGAGCGGGGCGGAATGAGCAGTTCTTC
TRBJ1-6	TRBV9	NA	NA	CASSVNQGDSPLHF	TGTGCCAGCAGCGTAAATCAGGGTGATTCACCCCTCCACTTT
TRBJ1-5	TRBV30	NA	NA	CAWSVGSNQPQHF	TGTGCCTGGAGTGTCGGGAGCAATCAGCCCCAGCATTTT
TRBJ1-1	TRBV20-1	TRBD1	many	CSSLDRAGEAFF	TGCAGTTCTTTGGACAGGGCGGGTGAAGCTTTCTTT
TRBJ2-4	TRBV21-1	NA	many	CASSTWDRVAKNIQYF	TGTGCCAGCAGCACTTGGGACAGGGTGGCCAAAAACATTCAGTACTTC
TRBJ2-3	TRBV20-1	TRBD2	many	CSAIAGEIDTQYF	TGCAGTGCTATCGCGGGAGAGATAGATACGCAGTATTTT
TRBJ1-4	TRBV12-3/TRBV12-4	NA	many	CASSPRPMGLNEKLFF	TGTGCCAGCAGCCCCCGGCCCATGGGCCTTAATGAAAAACTGTTTTTT
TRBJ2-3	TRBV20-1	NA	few	CSGWGASDTQYF	TGCAGTGGATGGGGCGCCTCAGATACGCAGTATTTT
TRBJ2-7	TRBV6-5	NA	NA	CAHPDEQYF	TGTGCCCACCCGGACGAGCAGTACTTC
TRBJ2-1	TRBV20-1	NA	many	CSAYRAEQFF	TGCAGTGCGTATCGGGCCGAGCAGTTCTTC
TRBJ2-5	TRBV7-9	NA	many	CASSTNTGETQYF	TGTGCCAGCAGCACCAACACCGGAGAGACCCAGTACTTC
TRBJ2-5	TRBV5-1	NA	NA	CASSLAGGGEETQYF	TGCGCCAGCAGCTTGGCCGGAGGGGGGGAAGAGACCCAGTACTTC
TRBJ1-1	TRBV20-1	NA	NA	CSARDLVNTEAFF	TGCAGTGCTAGAGATTTAGTGAACACTGAAGCTTTCTTT
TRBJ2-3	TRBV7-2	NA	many	CASSLRMADTQYF	TGTGCCAGCAGCTTAAGAATGGCAGATACGCAGTATTTT
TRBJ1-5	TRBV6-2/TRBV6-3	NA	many	CASSYGQGKNQPQHF	TGTGCCAGCAGTTATGGGCAGGGGAAAAATCAGCCCCAGCATTTT
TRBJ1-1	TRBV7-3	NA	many	CASSRRTDTEAFF	TGTGCCAGCAGCCGCCGGACAGACACTGAAGCTTTCTTT
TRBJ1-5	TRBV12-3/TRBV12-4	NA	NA	CASRQSGVRQPQHF	TGTGCCAGCAGACAATCAGGGGTGCGGCAGCCCCAGCATTTT
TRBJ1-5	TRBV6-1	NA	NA	CASSPGQASNQPQHF	TGTGCCAGCAGTCCAGGGCAGGCGAGCAATCAGCCCCAGCATTTT
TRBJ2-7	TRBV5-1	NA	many	CASSLFSGRGGEYEQYF	TGCGCCAGCAGCTTATTTTCGGGTAGGGGCGGTGAATACGAGCAGTACTTC
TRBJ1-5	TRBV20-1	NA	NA	CSARHNRKDQPQHF	TGCAGTGCTAGACATAACAGGAAGGATCAGCCCCAGCATTTT
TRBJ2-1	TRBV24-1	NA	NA	CATSEEGGSSYNEQFF	TGTGCCACCAGTGAAGAGGGTGGATCCTCCTACAATGAGCAGTTCTTC
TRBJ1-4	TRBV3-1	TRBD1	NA	CASCPMTGTNEKLFF	TGTGCCAGCTGCCCAATGACAGGGACTAATGAAAAACTGTTTTTT
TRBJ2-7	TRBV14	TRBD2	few	CASSQASGRASYEQYF	TGTGCCAGCAGCCAGGCTAGCGGGAGGGCCAGCTACGAGCAGTACTTC
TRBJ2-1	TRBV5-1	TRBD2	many	CASTLAGEPYNEQFF	TGCGCCAGCACCCTAGCGGGTGAGCCGTACAATGAGCAGTTCTTC
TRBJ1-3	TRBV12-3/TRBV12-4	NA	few	CASSTLDSGNTIYF	TGTGCCAGCAGTACTCTGGACTCTGGAAACACCATATATTTT
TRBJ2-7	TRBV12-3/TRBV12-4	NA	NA	CATKWGEAYEQYF	TGTGCCACCAAATGGGGGGAGGCCTACGAGCAGTACTTC
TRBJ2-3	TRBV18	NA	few	CASSLQYSKDTQYF	TGTGCCAGCTCACTACAATACTCTAAGGATACGCAGTATTTT
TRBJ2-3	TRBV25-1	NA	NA	CASSGSVGSTDTQYF	TGTGCCAGCAGTGGCAGCGTCGGAAGCACAGATACGCAGTATTTT
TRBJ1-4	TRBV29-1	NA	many	CSVEQGAEKLFF	TGCAGCGTTGAACAGGGCGCTGAAAAACTGTTTTTT
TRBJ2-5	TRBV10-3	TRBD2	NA	CAISPGLTQETQYF	TGTGCCATCAGTCCGGGACTAACCCAAGAGACCCAGTACTTC
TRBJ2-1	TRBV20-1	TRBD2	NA	CSVLPTSGSIASSYNEQFF	TGCAGTGTCCTTCCGACTAGCGGGAGTATCGCGAGCTCCTACAATGAGCAGTTCTTC
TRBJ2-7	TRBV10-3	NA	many	CAIARGFYEQYF	TGTGCCATCGCCAGGGGCTTCTACGAGCAGTACTTC
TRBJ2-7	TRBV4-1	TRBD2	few	CASSQDPGGRVDEQYF	TGCGCCAGCAGCCAAGATCCGGGCGGGAGAGTGGACGAGCAGTACTTC
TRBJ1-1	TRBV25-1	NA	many	CASRPQGGEAFF	TGTGCCAGCAGGCCTCAAGGGGGTGAAGCTTTCTTT
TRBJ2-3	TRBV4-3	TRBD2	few	CASSPAGATDTQYF	TGCGCCAGCAGCCCAGCGGGAGCTACAGATACGCAGTATTTT